The 27 T cell receptor beta chains in this list originate from one sample, sequenced in a study of shared clonotypes between healthy human individuals. TCRdb keeps only in-frame clones here, not all; method: immunoSEQ multiplex PCR. The sample holds some 2 million clones; 90% to 95% are singletons and the top ten take around 0.13%. What was sequenced was naive CD4+ T cells sorted from blood. Subset given: CD45RA+ positively selected. These TCRs come from a man between 18 and 35 years old in good health.

This rearrangement joins TRBV6-5 to TRBJ2-7; D might be TRBD1 (6 bases). The CDR3 length is 13 residues. The germline gives CDR1 MNHEY, CDR2 SVGAGI. Trimming left V 5 bases short and J 3 bases short, with 11 bases between. CDR3 sequence reads: CASSKPGVYEQYF. The CDR3, as DNA: TGTGCCAGCAGTAAACCAGGGGTCTACGAGCAGTACTTC.

J is TRBJ2-3 and V is TRBV30; 10 bases fit TRBD2. CDR3 length: 15 residues. Germline-derived CDR1 and CDR2 are GTSNPN and SVGIG (reference sequence). Trimming took 3 bases from V and 2 from J; bases not matched to a gene: 5. DNA for the CDR3: TGTGCCTGGAGACTAGCGGGAACAATCACAGATACGCAGTATTTT. This gives the protein CAWRLAGTITDTQYF.

This clone occurred once. The chain has TRBV19 and TRBJ1-3, with D perhaps matching TRBD1 (5 bases). Trimming removed 8 bases from V and 0 bases from J, with 20 bases in between. Germline values: CDR1 LNHDA, CDR2 SQIVND (reference sequence). The CDR3 sequence is 17 residues long. The CDR3 protein is CASLSLPGRSSGNTIYF. CDR3 coding DNA: TGTGCCAGTCTCTCTCTCCCGGGACGGTCCTCTGGAAACACCATATATTTT.

The V gene is TRBV10-1, the J gene TRBJ2-3; D is possibly TRBD2 (6 bases). The germline V and J ends were trimmed by 3 bases and 0 bases, with 13 bases remaining between them. The CDR3 is 16 amino acids. Germline CDR1 WNHNN, CDR2 SYGVQD (reference sequence). In nucleotides, the CDR3 is TGCGCCAGCAGTGACGGGAGCCCCTCTAGCACAGATACGCAGTATTTT. It codes for CASSDGSPSSTDTQYF.

This rearrangement joins TRBV7-9 to TRBJ2-7; 9 bases fit TRBD1. CDR1 is SEHNR, CDR2 FQNEAQ, per germline (reference sequence). This CDR3 comprises 14 residues. Trimming took 5 bases from V and 3 from J; bases not matched to a gene: 5. The CDR3 nucleotides read TGTGCCAGCAGCCCACAGGGGGCTGGCTACGAGCAGTACTTC. It translates to CASSPQGAGYEQYF.

As regards this clone: A much larger clone lies a single base off, so this may be a read error. V is TRBV4-1 and J is TRBJ2-7, with D maybe TRBD2 (6 bases). In germline, CDR1 is MGHRA, CDR2 YSYEKL. The CDR3 consists of 17 residues. This chain's CDR3 is CAGSQGAGRTAAYEQYF. In nucleotides, the CDR3 is TGCGCCGGCAGCCAAGGGGCGGGGAGGACGGCCGCCTACGAGCAGTACTTC.

The chain employs TRBV4-1 and TRBJ1-4, with no clear D. Germline CDR1 is MGHRA and CDR2 is YSYEKL. V shed 0 bases and J shed 4 bases, with 9 bases lying between them. This CDR3 is 15 amino acids long. For the CDR3, the DNA is TGCGCCAGCAGCCAAGAAAGCGCATTTAATGAAAAACTGTTTTTT. Encoded protein: CASSQESAFNEKLFF.

The chain employs TRBV28 and TRBJ1-2, with unresolved D. V was cut by 7 bases and J by 4 bases, with 16 bases left in between. Germline assignment: CDR1 MDHEN and CDR2 SYDVKM. CDR3 length equals 14 residues. The chain's CDR3 is CASTPSPGRYGYTF. Written as DNA, the CDR3 is TGTGCCAGCACCCCCTCCCCAGGCCGCTATGGCTACACCTTC.

The chain couples TRBV6-1 to TRBJ2-5; no definite D call. Germline V gives CDR1 MNHNS, CDR2 SASEGT. V dropped 8 bases and J dropped 2 bases, with 12 bases sitting between them. This CDR3 comprises 13 residues. In DNA, the CDR3 is TGTGCCAGCTCATGGGTAGATCAAGAGACCCAGTACTTC. It translates to CASSWVDQETQYF.

The chain uses TRBV5-1 and TRBJ1-1; D uncertain. Germline CDR1 SGHRS, CDR2 YFSETQ. This CDR3 is built from 15 residues. V dropped 1 base and J dropped 1 base, with 11 bases sitting between them. The CDR3 nucleotides read TGCGCCAGCAGCTTGTCGGGTCTGTCGAACACTGAAGCTTTCTTT. Translated: CASSLSGLSNTEAFF.

The chain has TRBV10-3 and TRBJ1-1; tentatively, D is TRBD1 (6 bases). The germline gives CDR1 ENHRY, CDR2 SYGVKD. The CDR3 is 12 amino acids. V lost 7 bases, J lost 2 bases, and 8 bases lay in between. The CDR3 is CAIMDSNTEAFF. Here the CDR3 DNA reads TGTGCCATCATGGACAGCAACACTGAAGCTTTCTTT.

This clone was picked up one time. The chain links TRBV5-1 to TRBJ1-5; TRBD1 is a possible D gene (6 bases). CDR3 size: 15 residues. Germline loops: CDR1 SGHRS, CDR2 YFSETQ. Trimming pared 4 bases from V and 4 bases from J, leaving 15 bases between. This CDR3 reads CASSEGVVGNQPQHF. CDR3 in DNA: TGCGCCAGCAGCGAGGGGGTCGTGGGAAATCAGCCCCAGCATTTT.

The chain links TRBV4-1 to TRBJ1-5; possible D gene TRBD1, 5 bases. Germline CDR1 is MGHRA and CDR2 is YSYEKL. The CDR3 length is 15 residues. V was pared by 4 bases and J by 1 base, with 11 bases between. The CDR3 region is CASSRSGGSNQPQHF. CDR3 bases: TGCGCCAGCAGCCGATCCGGGGGAAGCAATCAGCCCCAGCATTTT.

The rearrangement uses TRBV6-6 and TRBJ1-2; D gene unclear. Per the germline V gene, CDR1 is MNHNY and CDR2 is SVGAGI (reference sequence). The CDR3 has 11 residues. V lost 6 bases, J lost 2 bases, and 4 bases lay in between. The CDR3 loop reads CASRQNYGYTF. In DNA, the CDR3 is TGTGCCAGCAGACAGAACTATGGCTACACCTTC.

The chain employs TRBV6-6 and TRBJ2-7; D is unresolved. V lost 0 bases and J 6 bases, leaving 9 bases between the germline ends. This CDR3 region has 13 residues. Germline V gene sequence: CDR1 MNHNY, CDR2 SVGAGI (reference sequence). CDR3 coding DNA: TGTGCCAGCAGTTACTCCGAGGTCTCCGAGCAGTACTTC. Amino acid sequence: CASSYSEVSEQYF.

V is TRBV7-2 and J is TRBJ1-1, with no clear D. Trimming took 1 base from V and 4 from J, leaving 10 bases between them. The germline V gene encodes CDR1 SGHTA and CDR2 FQGNSA. The CDR3 runs to 14 residues. In DNA form, the CDR3 reads TGTGCCAGCAGCTTAGTTCCAGCAATCACTGAAGCTTTCTTT. Translation gives CASSLVPAITEAFF. The whole variable domain, filled in from reference TRBV7-2 and TRBJ1-1, reads GAGVSQSPSNKVTEKGKDVELRCDPISGHTALYWYRQSLGQGLEFLIYFQGNSAPDKSGLPSDRFSAERTGGSVSTLTIQRTQQEDSAVYLCASSLVPAITEAFFGQGTRLTVV.

CDR3 nucleotide sequence: TGCGCCAGCAGCTTGGATCTCGGGAGGCCTCCCACCTCCTCCTACGAGCAGTACTTC. It specifies CASSLDLGRPPTSSYEQYF. The chain links TRBV5-1 to TRBJ2-7; 7 nucleotides align to TRBD2. This CDR3 has 19 amino acids. V lost 0 bases to trimming and J lost 0 bases; unmatched junction nucleotides: 15. From germline, CDR1 is SGHRS and CDR2 YFSETQ.

The rearrangement uses TRBV18 and TRBJ2-2; no firm D call. V lost 1 base to trimming and J lost 7 bases, with 16 bases between them. This CDR3 comprises 16 residues. Per germline, CDR1 KGHSH and CDR2 LQKENI. CDR3 in amino acids: CASSPQLVRNIGELFF. In DNA, the CDR3 is TGTGCCAGCTCACCACAGCTGGTTCGTAATATCGGGGAGCTGTTTTTT.

This chain connects TRBV9 to TRBJ2-2; possibly TRBD1 or TRBD2 for D (5 bases each). This CDR3 contains 16 residues. The V end lost 4 bases, the J end lost 0 bases, and 13 bases lay between the germline ends. In germline, CDR1 is SGDLS, CDR2 YYNGEE. This CDR3 reads CASSPRERANTGELFF. The CDR3 DNA sequence: TGTGCCAGCAGCCCCAGGGAGAGGGCGAACACCGGGGAGCTGTTTTTT. Full variable domain (missing parts from reference TRBV9 and TRBJ2-2): DSGVTQTPKHLITATGQRVTLRCSPRSGDLSVYWYQQSLDQGLQFLIQYYNGEERAKGNILERFSAQQFPDLHSELNLSSLELGDSALYFCASSPRERANTGELFFGEGSRLTVL.

This rearrangement joins TRBV19 to TRBJ1-2; D is possibly TRBD1 (5 bases). Germline V CDR1 and CDR2: LNHDA, SQIVND (reference sequence). The CDR3 runs to 14 residues. V was trimmed by 4 bases and J by 8 bases, leaving 17 bases between them. Here the CDR3 reads CASSTRDAILGYTF. CDR3 DNA: TGTGCCAGTAGTACCCGGGACGCCATCCTCGGCTACACCTTC.

This clone was seen a single time. CDR3 protein: CASSVHRDFGEQFF. In nucleotides, the CDR3 is TGTGCCAGCAGCGTTCACCGGGACTTTGGGGAGCAGTTCTTC. The V call is TRBV9, the J call TRBJ2-1; maybe TRBD2 (6 bases). In germline, CDR1 is SGDLS, CDR2 YYNGEE. The CDR3 extends over 14 amino acids. Trimming took off 2 bases at V and 10 bases at J, with 16 bases between the two ends.

The rearrangement uses TRBV4-1 and TRBJ1-5; D may be TRBD1 (6 bases). Germline CDR1 MGHRA, CDR2 YSYEKL. The CDR3 is 14 amino acids. CDR3 DNA: TGCACAAAAGAGAGGGGGGCTCGGTTTCAGCCCCAGCATTTT. Translating it yields CTKERGARFQPQHF.

The rearrangement links TRBV25-1 to TRBJ2-6, with D maybe TRBD2 (6 bases). The CDR3 consists of 18 residues. Trimming stripped 5 bases from V and 2 bases from J, with 19 bases between. The germline gives CDR1 MGHDK, CDR2 SYGVNS. The CDR3: CASSPFGTVHPGANVLTF. CDR3 DNA sequence: TGTGCCAGCAGTCCATTTGGGACTGTACATCCTGGGGCCAACGTCCTGACTTTC.

This chain links TRBV4-3 with TRBJ2-3, with a possible D match to TRBD2 (6 bases). The CDR3 runs 16 residues. Germline values: CDR1 LGHNA, CDR2 YSLEER. V was pared by 1 base and J by 3 bases, with 14 bases between. The CDR3, as DNA: TGCGCCAGCAGCCAAGCTCACAGCGGAGGGACAGATACGCAGTATTTT. Its translation is CASSQAHSGGTDTQYF.

The chain is built from TRBV28 and TRBJ1-2, with D possibly TRBD1 on 6 matching bases. CDR1 MDHEN and CDR2 SYDVKM come from the germline V gene. This CDR3 spans 13 amino acids. V was cut by 8 bases and J by 6 bases, with 16 bases left in between. The CDR3 sequence is CASGNRERNGYTF. CDR3 sequence (DNA): TGTGCCAGCGGAAACAGGGAAAGGAATGGCTACACCTTC.

The chain joins TRBV10-3 to TRBJ2-2; 12 nucleotides line up with TRBD1. The J segment lost 0 bases and the V segment lost 10 bases, leaving 9 bases of the junction unmatched. The CDR3 contains 17 residues. Germline V gene data show CDR1 as ENHRY and CDR2 as SYGVKD. The CDR3: CASRGTGGISNTGELFF. Here the CDR3 DNA reads TGTGCCAGCCGAGGGACAGGGGGCATTTCGAACACCGGGGAGCTGTTTTTT.

Points on this clone: One junction end does not reproduce the germline sequence, and a read error may be involved. CDR3 in DNA: TGTGCCAGCAGCTTAATGACTTCCCGGGACTTC. Amino acid sequence: CASSLMTSRDF. V and J are TRBV5-6 and TRBJ2-7; D remains ambiguous. CDR3 length: 11 residues. Germline assignment: CDR1 SGHDT and CDR2 YYEEEE. Together with reference TRBV5-6 and TRBJ2-7, the CDR3 gives the full variable domain: DAGVTQSPTHLIKTRGQQVTLRCSPKSGHDTVSWYQQALGQGPQFIFQYYEEEERQRGNFPDRFSGHQFPNYSSELNVNALLLGDSALYLCASSLMTSRDFGPGTRLTVT.